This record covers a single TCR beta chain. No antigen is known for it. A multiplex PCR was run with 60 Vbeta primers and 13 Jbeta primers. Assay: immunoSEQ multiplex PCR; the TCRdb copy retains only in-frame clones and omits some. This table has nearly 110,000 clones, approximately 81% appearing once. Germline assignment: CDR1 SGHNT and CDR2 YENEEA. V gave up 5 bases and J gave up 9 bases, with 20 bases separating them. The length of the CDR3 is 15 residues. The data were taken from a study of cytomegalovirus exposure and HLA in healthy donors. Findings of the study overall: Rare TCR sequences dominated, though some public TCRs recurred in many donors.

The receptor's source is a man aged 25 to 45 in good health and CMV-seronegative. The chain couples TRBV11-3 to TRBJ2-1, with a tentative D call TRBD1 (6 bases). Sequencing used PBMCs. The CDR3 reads CASSPGQGILSEQFF. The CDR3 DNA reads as TGTGCCAGCAGCCCCGGGCAGGGGATATTAAGTGAGCAGTTCTTC.